This T cell receptor (beta chain) emerged from a study of CD8 T cells in Susac syndrome. V was clipped by 8 bases and J by 3 bases, with 15 bases between them. This CDR3 is 14 amino acids long. Reverse transcription of roughly 0.5 to 1 ug RNA used random hexamers. TCRdb re-called the immunoSEQ multiplex PCR reads through MiXCR, storing one row per CDR3 protein. The profile shows about 190,000 distinct CDR3 sequences, 90% to 97% of them singletons. This TCR derives from a human donor with Susac syndrome. The chain carries TRBV12-3 or TRBV12-4 and TRBJ2-3, with D tentatively TRBD1 or TRBD2 (6 bases each). The sample was CD4+ T cells from PBMCs. The CDR3 bases are TGTGCCAGCGTCTTTAGGGGGGTGACAGATACGCAGTATTTT. It is translated as CASVFRGVTDTQYF.